What follows are 20 T cell receptor beta chains derived from one specimen sequenced in a study of T cells in pancreatic ductal adenocarcinoma. No neoadjuvant therapy was given to the selected pancreatic ductal adenocarcinoma patients before their surgery. TCRdb's table, derived via immunoSEQ multiplex PCR, lists solely in-frame clones and lacks some. The sample holds 85,000 to 120,000 clones, 90% to 95% seen once. The sequenced sample was PBMCs. All receptors come from a human donor with pancreatic ductal adenocarcinoma.

DNA for the CDR3: TGTGCCAGCAGCACAGGACTAGTTCAAGAGACCCAGTACTTC. It yields the protein CASSTGLVQETQYF. The chain couples TRBV7-2 to TRBJ2-5, with 7 bases matching TRBD2. The V segment lost 5 bases and the J segment 2 bases; nucleotides outside the gene matches: 5. The CDR3 consists of 14 residues. Germline CDR1 is SGHTA and CDR2 is FQGNSA.

This chain links TRBV4-3 with TRBJ2-1; D gene unclear. The V gene's germline CDR1 is LGHNA and CDR2 YSLEER. The CDR3 is made up of 14 amino acids. The V end lost 0 bases, the J end lost 6 bases, and 9 bases lay between the germline ends. The chain's CDR3 is CASSQEASSNEQFF. CDR3 sequence (DNA): TGCGCCAGCAGCCAAGAAGCTAGTTCCAATGAGCAGTTCTTC.

This sequence joins TRBV7-9 and TRBJ2-1, with 7 bases that match TRBD2. The junction had 13 bases not matched to a gene; V was cut back by 3 bases and J by 8 bases. This CDR3 has 16 amino acids. Germline CDR1 SEHNR, CDR2 FQNEAQ (reference sequence). CDR3 nucleotide sequence: TGTGCCAGCAGCTTTGCGCGGGAGAGGGCCCTCGATGAGCAGTTCTTC. It codes for CASSFARERALDEQFF.

This rearrangement joins TRBV7-8 to TRBJ2-5; TRBD1 agrees at 9 bases. Unmatched junction bases numbered 11, after V lost 6 bases and J lost 12 bases. The germline V gene encodes CDR1 SGHVS and CDR2 FQNEAQ. This CDR3 region has 13 residues. The CDR3: CASRGDREGTKYF. The CDR3, as DNA: TGTGCCAGCAGGGGGGACAGGGAGGGAACTAAGTACTTC.

The chain recombines TRBV12-5 with TRBJ2-3; D might be TRBD1 (5 bases). Trimming cost V 5 bases and J 4 bases, with 19 bases left between them. The CDR3 length is 16 residues. The germline CDR1 and CDR2 sequences are LGHNT and FRNRAP. Here the CDR3 reads CASGQSTSQGADTQYF. CDR3 bases: TGTGCTAGTGGTCAGTCGACATCACAAGGGGCAGATACGCAGTATTTT. The full variable domain, with the rest looked up from reference TRBV12-5 and TRBJ2-3, is DARVTQTPRHKVTEMGQEVTMRCQPILGHNTVFWYRQTMMQGLELLAYFRNRAPLDDSGMPKDRFSAEMPDATLATLKIQPSEPRDSAVYFCASGQSTSQGADTQYFGPGTRLTVL.

V is TRBV5-1 and J is TRBJ2-5; TRBD2 aligns across 12 bases. Trimming at V came to 2 bases and at J to 5 bases, leaving 7 bases not matched to a gene. Per germline, CDR1 SGHRS and CDR2 YFSETQ. This CDR3 has 16 amino acids. The CDR3 coding sequence is TGCGCCAGCAGCTTAGGACTAGCGGGATCGGCGGAGACCCAGTACTTC. Its translation is CASSLGLAGSAETQYF. Combining the CDR3 with reference TRBV5-1 and TRBJ2-5 gives the whole variable domain KAGVTQTPRYLIKTRGQQVTLSCSPISGHRSVSWYQQTPGQGLQFLFEYFSETQRNKGNFPGRFSGRQFSNSRSEMNVSTLELGDSALYLCASSLGLAGSAETQYFGPGTRLLVL.

The rearrangement uses TRBV6-5 and TRBJ2-3; the D gene is possibly TRBD2 (6 bases). Per the germline V gene, CDR1 is MNHEY and CDR2 is SVGAGI. Trimming removed 2 bases from V and 0 bases from J, with 9 bases in between. This CDR3 is 15 amino acids long. The CDR3 is CASSYTGTSTDTQYF. The CDR3 region has the DNA TGTGCCAGCAGTTACACCGGGACTAGCACAGATACGCAGTATTTT.

In DNA form, the CDR3 reads TGTGCCAGCAAGGGGTGGGCTCAAGATACGCAGTATTTT. It specifies CASKGWAQDTQYF. The chain couples TRBV7-9 to TRBJ2-3; tentative D call: TRBD1 (5 bases). The germline CDR1 and CDR2 sequences are SEHNR and FQNEAQ (reference sequence). V was cut by 7 bases and J by 5 bases, with 13 bases left in between. CDR3 length equals 13 residues.

This chain links TRBV7-2 with TRBJ2-3; 11 bases align to TRBD2. The CDR3 loop spans 18 amino acids. CDR1 is SGHTA, CDR2 FQGNSA, per germline. V was clipped by 4 bases and J by 4 bases; unmatched bases: 13. The CDR3 sequence is CASSSGLAGRPGADTQYF. As DNA, the CDR3 is TGTGCCAGCAGCTCCGGACTAGCGGGCCGCCCTGGCGCAGATACGCAGTATTTT.

The rearrangement uses TRBV4-3 and TRBJ1-1; no clear D. V was trimmed by 0 bases and J by 2 bases, leaving 13 bases between them. This CDR3 has 16 residues. Germline V gives CDR1 LGHNA, CDR2 YSLEER. CDR3 nucleotide sequence: TGCGCCAGCAGCCAAGATCCCACCACAGTAAACACTGAAGCTTTCTTT. It yields the protein CASSQDPTTVNTEAFF.

This chain joins TRBV28 and TRBJ1-2; tentatively, D is TRBD1 (6 bases). Trimming stripped 5 bases from V and 3 bases from J, with 13 bases between. From germline, CDR1 is MDHEN and CDR2 SYDVKM. The CDR3 contains 14 residues. The CDR3 sequence is CASSPPGQYYGYTF. Written as DNA, the CDR3 is TGTGCCAGCAGTCCTCCGGGACAATACTATGGCTACACCTTC.

The CDR3 here is CASSYSGEDQPQHF. CDR3 coding DNA: TGTGCCAGCAGTTACTCGGGGGAGGATCAGCCCCAGCATTTT. The chain is built from TRBV6-6 and TRBJ1-5; perhaps TRBD1 as D (5 bases). V was cut by 0 bases and J by 5 bases, with 8 bases left in between. In germline, CDR1 is MNHNY, CDR2 SVGAGI (reference sequence). The CDR3 is 14 residues long.

This chain connects TRBV4-2 to TRBJ2-5; 7 positions match TRBD2. The CDR3 has 19 amino acids. Germline trimming cut 3 bases from V and 3 bases from J; bases unmatched to any gene: 19. The germline V gene encodes CDR1 LGHNA and CDR2 YNFKEQ. The chain's CDR3 is CASSHFLRRSSGVEETQYF. DNA of the CDR3: TGTGCCAGCAGCCACTTCCTCCGGAGGTCTAGCGGAGTTGAAGAGACCCAGTACTTC.

This clone came up a few times. The rearrangement links TRBV6-4 to TRBJ1-3; D unresolved. The CDR3 extends over 14 amino acids. Germline-derived CDR1 and CDR2 are MRHNA and SNTAGT. With 4 bases removed from V and 0 bases from J, the gap between germline ends came to 7 bases. The chain's CDR3 is CASSVCSSGNTIYF. The CDR3 nucleotides are TGTGCCAGCAGTGTTTGCAGCTCTGGAAACACCATATATTTT.

The chain carries TRBV7-9 and TRBJ2-2, with a tentative D call TRBD1 (6 bases). The CDR3 loop spans 16 amino acids. The germline V gene has CDR1 SEHNR and CDR2 FQNEAQ (reference sequence). Trimming took off 5 bases at V and 3 bases at J, with 16 bases between the two ends. CDR3 in DNA: TGTGCCAGCAGCGAGCCTCTGGGGGCCGACACCGGGGAGCTGTTTTTT. This gives the protein CASSEPLGADTGELFF.

The chain is built from TRBV7-9 and TRBJ2-7, with no clear D. The CDR3 sequence is 16 residues long. Germline V lookup: CDR1 SEHNR, CDR2 FQNEAQ (reference sequence). V gave up 1 base and J gave up 2 bases, with 15 bases separating them. The CDR3 region has the DNA TGTGCCAGCAGCTTAGACGCCGTGAGTACCACCTACGAGCAGTACTTC. This encodes CASSLDAVSTTYEQYF.

The CDR3 DNA follows: TGTGCCAGCAGCTTAGAATATCTGGACAGGGACGAGCAGTTCTTC. Translation: CASSLEYLDRDEQFF. The chain is built from TRBV7-8 and TRBJ2-1; 8 positions agree with TRBD1. Germline CDR1 reads SGHVS; CDR2 reads FQNEAQ. The J segment lost 10 bases and the V segment lost 1 base, leaving 9 bases of the junction unmatched. The CDR3 contains 15 residues.

The chain carries TRBV5-4 and TRBJ1-1; tentatively, D is TRBD1 (6 bases). Trimming removed 4 bases from V and 1 base from J, with 11 bases in between. The CDR3 runs 14 residues. Germline V gene data show CDR1 as SGHNT and CDR2 as YYREEE (reference sequence). This CDR3 is CASSGLQGNTEAFF. As DNA, the CDR3 is TGTGCCAGCAGCGGCTTACAGGGGAACACTGAAGCTTTCTTT.

The genes are TRBV10-1 and TRBJ2-3; TRBD1 might be the D (6 bases). The germline gives CDR1 WNHNN, CDR2 SYGVQD (reference sequence). V lost 5 bases and J 2 bases, leaving 11 bases between the germline ends. The CDR3 spans 14 residues. The CDR3 loop is CASSRGQLTDTQYF. In DNA form, the CDR3 reads TGCGCCAGCAGTCGAGGACAGCTCACAGATACGCAGTATTTT.

The chain employs TRBV5-1 and TRBJ2-2; D may be TRBD1 (7 bases). The CDR3 spans 15 residues. The germline V gene encodes CDR1 SGHRS and CDR2 YFSETQ. Trimming removed 0 bases at V and 5 bases at J, with 11 bases between. CDR3 in amino acids: CASSLEPGGTGELFF. The DNA for the CDR3 is TGCGCCAGCAGCTTGGAACCAGGGGGGACCGGGGAGCTGTTTTTT.